The rows below give T cell receptor beta chains drawn from one sample of a study of T cells in localized non-small cell lung cancer. The method was immunoSEQ multiplex PCR; TCRdb's version includes in-frame clones alone and lacks a portion of them. This table holds 30,000 to 40,000 clones, 85% to 90% found once. The source was peripheral blood, collected before any cancer treatment. These receptors were collected from a man between 40 and 75 years old with stage I lung adenocarcinoma. Each CDR3 is given with its conserved first and last residue. A D gene is named only where the DNA matches it firmly. Some rows have no size entry. The others give once, few or many, or a class for an expanded clone.

. TRBJ1-1 TRBV11-2 . CASSSEDSEAFF TGTGCCAGCAGCTCAGAGGACAGTGAAGCTTTCTTT
. TRBJ2-1 TRBV9 TRBD1 CASSPGTGSNNEQFF TGTGCCAGCAGCCCCGGGACAGGGTCTAACAATGAGCAGTTCTTC
. TRBJ2-5 TRBV2 TRBD1 CASIQGVETQYF TGTGCCAGCATCCAGGGGGTGGAGACCCAGTACTTC
. TRBJ1-6 TRBV4-1 . CASSQAIQGTYNSPLHF TGCGCCAGCAGCCAAGCGATCCAGGGGACCTATAATTCACCCCTCCACTTT
. TRBJ2-3 TRBV5-1 . CASSLGPEGDTQYF TGCGCCAGCAGCTTGGGCCCTGAGGGGGATACGCAGTATTTT
. TRBJ1-1 TRBV5-1 . CASSLGGYGTEAFF TGCGCCAGCAGCTTGGGTGGGTATGGCACTGAAGCTTTCTTT
. TRBJ2-5 TRBV27 . CARGGTQYF TGTGCCAGGGGTGGGACCCAGTACTTC
. TRBJ2-3 TRBV9 TRBD2 CASSVESGGAADTQYF TGTGCCAGCAGCGTGGAAAGCGGGGGGGCCGCAGATACGCAGTATTTT
. TRBJ1-4 TRBV6-5 TRBD1 CASMRQGEGKLFF TGTGCCAGCATGAGGCAGGGGGAAGGAAAACTGTTTTTT
. TRBJ2-5 TRBV5-1 TRBD2 CASSPEVGGEETQYF TGCGCCAGCAGCCCGGAGGTGGGAGGGGAAGAGACCCAGTACTTC
. TRBJ2-7 TRBV20-1 . CSLLSRGEQYF TGCAGTCTTTTATCAAGGGGCGAGCAGTACTTC
. TRBJ1-2 TRBV5-8 . CASSYGGLGYGYTF TGTGCCAGCAGCTATGGGGGGCTGGGCTATGGCTACACCTTC
. TRBJ2-3 TRBV7-2 . CASSFLGGSGTDTQYF TGTGCCAGCAGCTTCCTTGGGGGGTCTGGCACAGATACGCAGTATTTT
. TRBJ1-2 TRBV4-1 . CASSQAEQGWRYTF TGCGCCAGCAGCCAAGCCGAACAGGGCTGGCGCTACACCTTC
. TRBJ2-2 TRBV7-8 TRBD2 CASSQRLARLIGELFF TGTGCCAGCAGTCAAAGACTAGCGAGATTAATCGGGGAGCTGTTTTTT
. TRBJ2-7 TRBV10-1 TRBD1 CASSAGTAYEQYF TGCGCCAGCAGCGCTGGGACAGCCTACGAGCAGTACTTC
few TRBJ2-2 TRBV5-1 . CASGGGAKTGELFF TGCGCCAGCGGCGGGGGCGCGAAAACCGGGGAGCTGTTTTTT
. TRBJ1-1 TRBV18 . CASSPGQSATTEAFF TGTGCCAGCTCACCGGGACAATCGGCGACCACTGAAGCTTTCTTT
. TRBJ2-3 TRBV5-1 TRBD1 CASSASDRTGADTQYF TGCGCCAGCAGCGCCTCGGACAGGACAGGGGCAGATACGCAGTATTTT
once TRBJ2-1 TRBV6-1 . CASSSSVYNEQFF TGTGCCAGCAGCAGCTCGGTCTACAATGAGCAGTTCTTC
. TRBJ1-5 TRBV2 . CASTTYGNQPQHF TGTGCCAGCACCACGTATGGCAATCAGCCCCAGCATTTT
. TRBJ1-1 TRBV10-2 . CASMTGYMNTEAFF TGCGCCAGCATGACAGGCTACATGAACACTGAAGCTTTCTTT
. TRBJ1-1 TRBV6-5 TRBD1 CASSGDRYYTEAFF TGTGCCAGCAGTGGGGACAGATACTACACTGAAGCTTTCTTT
. TRBJ1-2 TRBV4-1 . CASSQDGTEAGYTF TGCGCCAGCAGCCAAGATGGTACCGAGGCGGGCTACACCTTC
. TRBJ1-4 TRBV7-2 TRBD1 CASSEQTGGYEKLFF TGTGCCAGCAGCGAACAGACAGGGGGTTATGAAAAACTGTTTTTT
. TRBJ2-3 TRBV5-1 . CASSLVPDTQYF TGCGCCAGCAGCTTGGTCCCAGATACGCAGTATTTT
. TRBJ2-6 TRBV25-1 . CASSESGVGANVLTF TGTGCCAGCAGTGAATCCGGAGTTGGGGCCAACGTCCTGACTTTC
. TRBJ2-4 TRBV7-2 . CASSSFGGGSRIQYF TGTGCCAGCAGCTCATTCGGAGGGGGGTCAAGGATTCAGTACTTC
. TRBJ2-7 TRBV10-3 TRBD1 CAINNRDRAYEQYF TGTGCCATCAATAACCGGGACAGAGCGTACGAGCAGTACTTC
once TRBJ2-2 TRBV7-6 TRBD1 CASSSARGPNTGELFF TGTGCCAGCAGTTCAGCCAGGGGGCCCAACACCGGGGAGCTGTTTTTT
. TRBJ2-2 TRBV7-9 . CAISPTRTERAAGELFF TGTGCCATCTCACCCACCCGAACTGAAAGGGCGGCCGGGGAGCTGTTTTTT
. TRBJ1-1 TRBV10-2 . CASSDTTGLNTEAFF TGCGCCAGCAGCGACACCACAGGGCTGAACACTGAAGCTTTCTTT
. TRBJ2-7 TRBV27 . CASRGVTRVEQYF TGTGCCAGCAGGGGGGTAACACGGGTCGAGCAGTACTTC
. TRBJ1-1 TRBV4-2 . CASSQDRRGPDGTEAFF TGTGCCAGCAGCCAAGATCGGCGGGGGCCGGATGGGACTGAAGCTTTCTTT